These 23 T cell receptor beta chains were all obtained from the same sample, sequenced in a study of blood T cell repertoires in COVID-19. Data came from immunoSEQ multiplex PCR; TCRdb stores just in-frame clones and leaves some out. The sample contains under 30,000 clones, around 87% of which appear only once. Sequences were obtained from peripheral blood. All receptors come from a human donor with active COVID-19. The donor label of this sample is uncertain.

The chain uses TRBV5-6 and TRBJ2-5; D is perhaps TRBD2 (6 bases). The CDR3 has 14 residues. The V gene's germline CDR1 is SGHDT and CDR2 YYEEEE. Trimming removed 2 bases at V and 2 bases at J, with 10 bases between. The CDR3 DNA follows: TGTGCCAGCAGCTTCCGGGACTCTCAAGAGACCCAGTACTTC. Its protein product is CASSFRDSQETQYF. Based on the CDR3 plus reference TRBV5-6 and TRBJ2-5, the full variable domain is DAGVTQSPTHLIKTRGQQVTLRCSPKSGHDTVSWYQQALGQGPQFIFQYYEEEERQRGNFPDRFSGHQFPNYSSELNVNALLLGDSALYLCASSFRDSQETQYFGPGTRLLVL.

J is TRBJ2-2 and V is TRBV10-3; 9 bases are shared with TRBD2. The V and J ends lost 4 bases and 0 bases, in that order; junction bases with no gene match: 6. Germline V CDR1 and CDR2: ENHRY, SYGVKD. This CDR3 comprises 17 residues. The CDR3 sequence is CAISAIVAGANTGELFF. Written as DNA, the CDR3 is TGTGCCATCAGTGCCATCGTAGCGGGAGCGAACACCGGGGAGCTGTTTTTT.

This clone was seen a few times. The chain joins TRBV19 to TRBJ1-5; no reliable D call. This CDR3 comprises 16 residues. Germline V gives CDR1 LNHDA, CDR2 SQIVND (reference sequence). Between the trimmed V and J ends, which lost 1 base and 1 base, there was a span of 11 bases. This CDR3 is CASSIVGGRSNQPQHF. In DNA, the CDR3 is TGTGCCAGTAGTATAGTAGGAGGGCGGAGCAATCAGCCCCAGCATTTT.

The chain has TRBV14 and TRBJ2-7; D remains ambiguous. V dropped 0 bases and J dropped 2 bases, with 23 bases sitting between them. The CDR3 is 19 residues long. The germline gives CDR1 SGHDN, CDR2 FVKESK. CDR3 DNA sequence: TGTGCCAGCAGCCAAGATTCTACGATTGACGGCAGGCTCACCTACGAGCAGTACTTC. Encoded protein: CASSQDSTIDGRLTYEQYF.

The chain uses TRBV13 and TRBJ1-2, with 8 bases aligning to TRBD1. Germline loops: CDR1 PRHDT, CDR2 FYEKMQ (reference sequence). The CDR3 runs 13 residues. V lost 4 bases to trimming and J lost 6 bases; unmatched junction nucleotides: 4. The CDR3: CASSWTGIDGYTF. The CDR3 bases are TGTGCCAGCAGCTGGACAGGGATTGATGGCTACACCTTC.

The rearrangement uses TRBV28 and TRBJ2-7, with D maybe TRBD1 (6 bases). With 5 bases removed from V and 4 bases from J, the gap between germline ends came to 12 bases. Germline CDR1 is MDHEN and CDR2 is SYDVKM. The CDR3 runs to 13 residues. The CDR3 nucleotides are TGTGCCAGCAGTCCCTCGACAGGTTACGAGCAGTACTTC. It encodes CASSPSTGYEQYF.

This clone turned up a few times. This chain links TRBV19 with TRBJ2-7, with 7 bases identical to TRBD1. The V gene end was trimmed by 6 bases and the J gene end by 2 bases; junction bases not matched to a gene: 7. There are 14 residues in the CDR3. Germline-derived CDR1 and CDR2 are LNHDA and SQIVND (reference sequence). The CDR3 loop is CASRITGATYEQYF. CDR3 nucleotide sequence: TGTGCCAGTAGAATCACAGGGGCGACCTACGAGCAGTACTTC.

The V and J genes are TRBV13 and TRBJ1-4; TRBD1 agrees at 9 bases. Germline CDR1 is PRHDT and CDR2 is FYEKMQ (reference sequence). Losses at the gene ends were 2 bases for V and 5 bases for J; bases not matched to a gene: 3. The CDR3 spans 15 residues. CDR3 sequence reads: CASSLSGQGNEKLFF. The CDR3 coding sequence is TGTGCCAGCAGCTTAAGCGGACAGGGGAATGAAAAACTGTTTTTT. The variable domain in full, with the rest retrieved from reference TRBV13 and TRBJ1-4, is AAGVIQSPRHLIKEKRETATLKCYPIPRHDTVYWYQQGPGQDPQFLISFYEKMQSDKGSIPDRFSAQQFSDYHSELNMSSLELGDSALYFCASSLSGQGNEKLFFGSGTQLSVL.

The chain joins TRBV11-2 to TRBJ1-2, with D tentatively TRBD1 (6 bases). CDR3 length: 18 amino acids. The V end was cut by 2 bases, the J end by 2 bases, with 21 bases between. CDR1 SGHAT and CDR2 FQNNGV come from the germline V gene. DNA for the CDR3: TGTGCCAGCAGCTTACTCTTATCCGGGACATCTACGAACTATGGCTACACCTTC. Translating gives CASSLLLSGTSTNYGYTF.

The chain recombines TRBV5-1 with TRBJ2-1, with 7 bases aligning to TRBD1. V dropped 5 bases and J dropped 5; count of bases not matched to a gene: 10. This CDR3 has 15 residues. Germline V gives CDR1 SGHRS, CDR2 YFSETQ. CDR3 sequence: CASRQGQDPNNEQFF. DNA for the CDR3: TGCGCCAGCAGACAAGGACAGGACCCAAACAATGAGCAGTTCTTC.

The chain combines TRBV15 with TRBJ2-5; 11 bases agree with TRBD2. CDR1 is LNHNV, CDR2 YYDKDF, per germline (reference sequence). V dropped 2 bases and J dropped 1; count of bases not matched to a gene: 6. The CDR3 is made up of 17 amino acids. In DNA, the CDR3 is TGTGCCACCAGCAGACTAGCGGGAGGACCCTCCCAAGAGACCCAGTACTTC. Protein product: CATSRLAGGPSQETQYF.

V gene TRBV18 combines with J gene TRBJ2-1, with D possibly being TRBD2 (5 bases). CDR1 and CDR2 from the germline V gene are KGHSH and LQKENI. This CDR3 spans 16 amino acids. V was clipped by 10 bases and J by 2 bases, with 21 bases between them. The CDR3 nucleotides read TGTGCCACCCAAGGAGGCCGATTGACTCCCTACAATGAGCAGTTCTTC. Protein product: CATQGGRLTPYNEQFF.

The genes are TRBV29-1 and TRBJ1-2; perhaps TRBD1 as D (5 bases). The germline V and J ends were trimmed by 0 bases and 4 bases, with 15 bases remaining between them. The CDR3 runs to 15 residues. CDR1 SQVTM and CDR2 ANQGSEA come from the germline V gene. DNA of the CDR3: TGCAGCGTTGAAGATTTCATGCAGGGACTCTATGGCTACACCTTC. Its protein product is CSVEDFMQGLYGYTF.

This clone was seen once. The rearrangement uses TRBV18 and TRBJ2-5; TRBD1 might be the D (5 bases). V was clipped by 3 bases and J by 2 bases, with 13 bases between them. Germline CDR1 reads KGHSH; CDR2 reads LQKENI. This CDR3 is built from 15 residues. CDR3 sequence (DNA): TGTGCCAGCTCACCGTCACAGGCCGCACAAGAGACCCAGTACTTC. This gives the protein CASSPSQAAQETQYF.

The chain recombines TRBV6-5 with TRBJ1-6; D is unclear. Germline CDR1 reads MNHEY; CDR2 reads SVGAGI. V was pared by 6 bases and J by 0 bases, with 6 bases between. The length of the CDR3 is 14 residues. The CDR3 coding sequence is TGTGCCAGCAGCAGAAGCTCCTATAATTCACCCCTCCACTTT. It codes for CASSRSSYNSPLHF.

The V gene is TRBV6-5, the J gene TRBJ1-6; 7 bases map to TRBD1. In germline, CDR1 is MNHEY, CDR2 SVGAGI. CDR3 length: 13 amino acids. J gave up 14 bases and V 6 bases, and 10 bases lay outside the gene matches. The CDR3 here is CASSRQGNKALHF. The DNA of the CDR3 is TGTGCCAGCAGCCGACAGGGAAATAAGGCCCTCCACTTT.

This clone was recorded once. This chain uses TRBV10-3 with TRBJ2-2, with 10 bases matching TRBD1. The CDR3 has 15 amino acids. Germline V CDR1 and CDR2: ENHRY, SYGVKD. This CDR3 is CASKRDRGSPGELFF. The CDR3 DNA reads as TGTGCGAGTAAAAGGGACAGGGGATCGCCCGGGGAGCTGTTTTTT.

The chain couples TRBV6-6 to TRBJ2-3, with D possibly being TRBD1 (6 bases). V lost 10 bases and J lost 6, with 17 bases in between. The germline V gene has CDR1 MNHNY and CDR2 SVGAGI (reference sequence). The CDR3 extends over 13 amino acids. The CDR3 here is CATETGLWDTQYF. CDR3 in DNA: TGTGCCACTGAAACAGGGTTGTGGGATACGCAGTATTTT.

J is TRBJ1-4 and V is TRBV4-1; unclear D gene. V was pared by 1 base and J by 0 bases, with 9 bases between. CDR3 size: 16 residues. The V gene's germline CDR1 is MGHRA and CDR2 YSYEKL. The CDR3 nucleotides are TGCGCCAGCAGCCAAGGTCCGCGGACAACTAATGAAAAACTGTTTTTT. It specifies CASSQGPRTTNEKLFF.

The gene calls are TRBV15 and TRBJ1-6, with TRBD1 identical over 9 bases. Germline V gives CDR1 LNHNV, CDR2 YYDKDF (reference sequence). With V trimmed by 1 base and J by 10 bases, 8 bases remained unmatched. The CDR3 contains 16 residues. CDR3 DNA sequence: TGTGCCACCAGCAGAGTCGGGACAGGGAGTAGATCACCCCTCCACTTT. This codes for CATSRVGTGSRSPLHF.

The chain employs TRBV27 and TRBJ1-6, with TRBD1 as a possible D gene (5 bases). Between the trimmed V and J ends, which lost 4 bases and 0 bases, there was a span of 16 bases. The V gene's germline CDR1 is MNHEY and CDR2 SMNVEV (reference sequence). The CDR3 loop spans 18 amino acids. The CDR3 coding sequence is TGTGCCAGCAGTTACCGCCGGGACTCCAGCTCCTATAATTCACCCCTCCACTTT. This sequence encodes CASSYRRDSSSYNSPLHF.

The V gene is TRBV28, the J gene TRBJ2-7, with TRBD2 matching 9 bases. Germline assignment: CDR1 MDHEN and CDR2 SYDVKM. This CDR3 is 14 amino acids long. The junction had 6 bases not matched to a gene; V was cut back by 3 bases and J by 6 bases. CDR3 in DNA: TGTGCCAGCAGTTTCCTGCGGGAGGGTTCCGAGCAGTACTTC. Encoded protein: CASSFLREGSEQYF.

This sequence joins TRBV19 and TRBJ2-7; possibly TRBD1 for D (6 bases). Trimming shortened V by 7 bases and J by 3 bases, and 19 bases separated the two germline ends. This CDR3 region has 15 residues. The V gene's germline CDR1 is LNHDA and CDR2 SQIVND (reference sequence). This CDR3 reads CASTPKGGRVYEQYF. The DNA for the CDR3 is TGTGCCAGTACCCCTAAAGGGGGACGGGTCTACGAGCAGTACTTC.